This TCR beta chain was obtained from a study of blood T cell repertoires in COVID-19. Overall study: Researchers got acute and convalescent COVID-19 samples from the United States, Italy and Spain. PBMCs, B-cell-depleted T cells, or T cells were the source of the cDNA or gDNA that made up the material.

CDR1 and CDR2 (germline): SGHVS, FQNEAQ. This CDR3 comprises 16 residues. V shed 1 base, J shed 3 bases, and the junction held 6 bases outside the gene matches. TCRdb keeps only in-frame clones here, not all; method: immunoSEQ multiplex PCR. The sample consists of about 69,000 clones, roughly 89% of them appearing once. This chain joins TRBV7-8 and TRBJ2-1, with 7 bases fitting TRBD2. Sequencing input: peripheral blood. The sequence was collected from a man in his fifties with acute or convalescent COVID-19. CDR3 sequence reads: CASSLEPGLIYNEQFF. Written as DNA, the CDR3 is TGTGCCAGCAGCTTAGAACCGGGACTAATCTACAATGAGCAGTTCTTC. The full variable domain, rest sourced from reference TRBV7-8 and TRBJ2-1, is GAGVSQSPRYKVAKRGQDVALRCDPISGHVSLFWYQQALGQGPEFLTYFQNEAQLDKSGLPSDRFFAERPEGSVSTLKIQRTQQEDSAVYLCASSLEPGLIYNEQFFGPGTRLTVL.